Below, 10 T cell receptor beta chains from the same sample are listed, as sequenced in a study of cytomegalovirus exposure and HLA in healthy donors. The PCR ran on 60 Vbeta and 13 Jbeta primers. Sequencing used immunoSEQ multiplex PCR; TCRdb keeps in-frame clones, though not all of them. The top ten clones hold approximately 2% of a sample with some 150,000 clones, around 76% of them seen once. Sequenced sample: PBMCs. The source is a woman in her 30s in good health and CMV-seropositive.

This clone has more than one count but fewer than ten. The rearrangement joins TRBV7-9 to TRBJ1-1; 9 nucleotides align to TRBD1. Germline lookup yields CDR1 SEHNR and CDR2 FQNEAQ (reference sequence). Trimming removed 6 bases from V and 1 base from J; junction bases left unmatched: 3. The CDR3 consists of 14 residues. The CDR3 DNA reads as TGTGCCAGCAGTCAGGGACAGGGGAACACTGAAGCTTTCTTT. This codes for CASSQGQGNTEAFF.

The rearrangement links TRBV2 to TRBJ2-7, with D perhaps TRBD1 (6 bases). This CDR3 has 16 residues. Trimming stripped 7 bases from V and 1 base from J, with 20 bases between. The germline CDR1 and CDR2 sequences are SNHLY and FYNNEI. In DNA, the CDR3 is TGTGCCAGCAAAGGGACACGGAGTCTAATTTCCTACGAGCAGTACTTC. Its translation: CASKGTRSLISYEQYF.

This chain joins TRBV5-6 and TRBJ1-2; TRBD1 is a possible D gene (6 bases). This CDR3 region has 15 residues. In germline, CDR1 is SGHDT, CDR2 YYEEEE. V shed 3 bases and J shed 0 bases, with 12 bases lying between them. Written as DNA, the CDR3 is TGTGCCAGCAGCTATCTCCAGGGGCCTAACTATGGCTACACCTTC. This sequence encodes CASSYLQGPNYGYTF.

The chain carries TRBV12-5 and TRBJ1-3; unclear D gene. With 0 bases removed from V and 0 bases from J, the gap between germline ends came to 9 bases. The CDR3 length is 16 residues. Germline V gene data show CDR1 as LGHNT and CDR2 as FRNRAP. CDR3 sequence reads: CASGLVPGHSGNTIYF. CDR3 sequence (DNA): TGTGCTAGTGGTTTGGTACCAGGCCACTCTGGAAACACCATATATTTT. Full variable domain (remainder filled in from reference TRBV12-5 and TRBJ1-3): DARVTQTPRHKVTEMGQEVTMRCQPILGHNTVFWYRQTMMQGLELLAYFRNRAPLDDSGMPKDRFSAEMPDATLATLKIQPSEPRDSAVYFCASGLVPGHSGNTIYFGEGSWLTVV.

The genes are TRBV5-1 and TRBJ2-7; D might be TRBD2 (5 bases). The V gene lost 5 bases and the J gene lost 4 bases, with 7 bases spanning the gap. Germline CDR1 reads SGHRS; CDR2 reads YFSETQ. The CDR3 covers 11 residues. This CDR3 reads CASRRDYEQYF. Written as DNA, the CDR3 is TGCGCCAGCAGGAGGGATTACGAGCAGTACTTC.

The rearrangement uses TRBV9 and TRBJ1-1; D gene ambiguous. V was pared by 0 bases and J by 0 bases, with 9 bases between. Germline V gene lookup returns CDR1 SGDLS and CDR2 YYNGEE. This CDR3 has 15 amino acids. CDR3 region: CASSVADTMNTEAFF. The CDR3 region has the DNA TGTGCCAGCAGCGTAGCTGACACGATGAACACTGAAGCTTTCTTT.

This clone was seen a single time. The chain has TRBV7-2 and TRBJ2-7; 9 positions match TRBD2. The length of the CDR3 is 16 residues. The germline CDR1 and CDR2 sequences are SGHTA and FQGNSA. Trimming cost V 3 bases and J 3 bases; bases outside gene matches: 9. In DNA, the CDR3 is TGTGCCAGCAGCTTTCGGAGCGGGGGGTCACACTACGAGCAGTACTTC. Translating gives CASSFRSGGSHYEQYF.

CDR3 residues: CASIGLAAYNEQFF. CDR3 DNA: TGTGCCAGCATTGGGCTGGCCGCCTACAATGAGCAGTTCTTC. This chain joins TRBV7-2 and TRBJ2-1, with D unclear. Trimming pared 7 bases from V and 2 bases from J, leaving 12 bases between. CDR3 length equals 14 residues. Germline assignment: CDR1 SGHTA and CDR2 FQGNSA. Filled out from reference TRBV7-2 and TRBJ2-1, the complete variable domain reads GAGVSQSPSNKVTEKGKDVELRCDPISGHTALYWYRQSLGQGLEFLIYFQGNSAPDKSGLPSDRFSAERTGGSVSTLTIQRTQQEDSAVYLCASIGLAAYNEQFFGPGTRLTVL.

The J gene is TRBJ2-7, the V gene TRBV2; 7 nucleotides align to TRBD2. The CDR3 contains 14 residues. Germline V gene data show CDR1 as SNHLY and CDR2 as FYNNEI. J was trimmed by 2 bases and V by 7 bases; bases with no gene match: 8. This CDR3 is CASMNGGFPYEQYF. Here the CDR3 DNA reads TGTGCCAGCATGAACGGGGGGTTCCCCTACGAGCAGTACTTC. The variable domain in full, with the rest retrieved from reference TRBV2 and TRBJ2-7, is EPEVTQTPSHQVTQMGQEVILRCVPISNHLYFYWYRQILGQKVEFLVSFYNNEISEKSEIFDDQFSVERPDGSNFTLKIRSTKLEDSAMYFCASMNGGFPYEQYFGPGTRLTVT.

This clone was detected only once. The rearrangement joins TRBV6-5 to TRBJ2-5; 7 bases agree with TRBD1. The CDR3 is 14 residues long. Germline CDR1 MNHEY, CDR2 SVGAGI. Germline trimming cut 3 bases from V and 1 base from J; bases unmatched to any gene: 2. The CDR3 is CASSYNRGQETQYF. The CDR3 DNA reads as TGTGCCAGCAGTTATAACAGGGGCCAAGAGACCCAGTACTTC.